These T cell receptor beta chains were read from a single sample in a study of T cell responses to AZD1222 COVID-19 vaccine. The method was immunoSEQ multiplex PCR; TCRdb's version includes in-frame clones alone and lacks a portion of them. This sample yields over 25,000 clones, of which approximately 90% are seen a single time; about 8.1% belongs to the top ten. The sample here was peripheral blood, taken 28 days after the second AZD1222 dose. The source of these receptors is an adult who received the AZD1222 COVID-19 vaccine. Each CDR3 is given with its conserved first and last residue. The D gene is left open where the match is weak. The size field is filled for only some rows; it gives once, few, many or a size class.

CDR3,DNA,J,D,size,V
CASSQDPKIANYEQYF,TGTGCCAGCAGCCAAGATCCAAAAATCGCCAACTACGAGCAGTACTTC,TRBJ2-7,-,-,TRBV3-1/TRBV3-2
CATSDLTGNQPQHF,TGTGCCACCAGTGATTTGACGGGAAATCAGCCCCAGCATTTT,TRBJ1-5,-,-,TRBV24-1
CASWGLGAQNQPQHF,TGTGCCAGCTGGGGTCTGGGAGCCCAAAATCAGCCCCAGCATTTT,TRBJ1-5,-,-,TRBV28
CASSEGLAGPTQYF,TGTGCCAGCAGTGAAGGACTAGCGGGACCTACGCAGTATTTT,TRBJ2-3,TRBD2,-,TRBV6-1
CATSRDKGRGYGYTF,TGTGCCACCAGCAGAGATAAGGGTCGGGGGTATGGCTACACCTTC,TRBJ1-2,-,-,TRBV15
CASSTQQRGNTIYF,TGTGCCAGCAGTACCCAGCAGAGAGGAAACACCATATATTTT,TRBJ1-3,-,-,TRBV6-2/TRBV6-3
CASSFGVYEQYF,TGTGCCAGCAGCTTCGGTGTCTACGAGCAGTACTTC,TRBJ2-7,-,few,TRBV5-4
CASSDRTGANTGELFF,TGTGCCAGCAGTGATAGGACAGGGGCTAACACCGGGGAGCTGTTTTTT,TRBJ2-2,TRBD1,once,TRBV25-1
CASSRDRGHQPQHF,TGTGCCAGCAGCCGGGACAGGGGGCACCAGCCCCAGCATTTT,TRBJ1-5,TRBD1,once,TRBV5-8
CASSLVSGDPYEQYF,TGTGCCAGCAGCTTAGTATCAGGGGATCCCTACGAGCAGTACTTC,TRBJ2-7,-,-,TRBV11-1
CASSLGQSINSYEQYF,TGTGCCAGCAGTTTAGGACAGTCGATCAACTCCTACGAGCAGTACTTC,TRBJ2-7,-,-,TRBV27
CASSLERYGYTF,TGTGCCAGCAGCCTAGAACGCTATGGCTACACCTTC,TRBJ1-2,-,-,TRBV28
CASSRLPGANVLTF,TGTGCCTCCTCACGCTTACCTGGGGCCAACGTCCTGACTTTC,TRBJ2-6,-,-,TRBV30
CASSSQPGVVNEQYF,TGTGCCAGCAGCTCCCAGCCGGGGGTAGTGAACGAGCAGTACTTC,TRBJ2-7,-,-,TRBV5-4